The present T cell receptor (beta chain) was sequenced within a study of beta chain features in type 1 diabetes (dated by TCRdb to 2017 to 2018). About the investigation overall: No differences in mean age, gender distribution, total cell number or subset yield were found between patients and healthy donors. A total of roughly 100 million sorted cells were examined across all samples, and RNA yield correlated strongly with the number of cells per subset. In the study, recently diagnosed type 1 diabetes patients and matched healthy donors were compared on the TCRB repertoires of their sorted circulating CD4+ T cell subsets. Regulatory and stem cell-like memory subsets were isolated from only 8 patients and roughly 8 healthy donors, whereas naive and central memory subsets came from all 28 donors.

V loses 2 bases, J loses 1 base, and the germline ends lie 11 bases apart. The CDR3, cysteine through phenylalanine, is 16 amino acids long. Only the CDR3 DNA stays, 48 bases, in frame from base 1. Looking up the germline V gene yields CDR1 SGHTA and CDR2 FQGNSA. A single peripheral blood draw of about 116 mL on average was collected from each donor into heparinised tubes. A BD FACSAria II was used to sort naive, central memory, regulatory and stem cell-like memory CD4+ T cells with a panel that included CD45RO, CCR7, CD25, CD127, CD95 and CD27. A purity above 95% was achieved for all sorted populations. PBMCs were separated immediately by Lymphoprep density gradient centrifugation and were stained directly, without being cultured. So that batch effects would be minimized, each experiment stained and sorted samples in pairs, pairing one healthy donor with one patient. Broader findings and caveats from the paper: At VDJ recombination sites, type 1 diabetes patients had fewer insertions and more deleted nucleotides, which implies abnormalities in thymic rearrangement. Because cDNA was sequenced instead of genomic DNA, highly expressing activated cells could be over-represented, though the groups showed no difference in activation or CD3 levels. HLA sub-analyses involved small numbers of individuals, so any influence of HLA type on TCRB rearrangement remained unresolved. Shorter templates might have been favored by PCR, but patient and control samples were amplified and corrected together, so both groups would have been affected equally by any skew. In all four CD4+ subsets, TCRB CDR3 length was moderately but significantly shorter in type 1 diabetes patients. Naive, central memory and regulatory TCRB repertoires appeared to be more alike among patients than among healthy donors.

All of the isolated RNA was reverse transcribed with the High Capacity cDNA Reverse Transcription Kit, so expressed TCRB transcripts were sequenced. Naive, central memory and regulatory T cell samples underwent deep immunoSEQ sequencing, averaging around 3.6 million total reads per sample. After sorted cells were lysed in RLT buffer, RNA was extracted with DNase-treated RNeasy Micro or Mini kits, with the choice depending on cell number. To prevent cross-contamination, each cell subset was processed individually, whereas patient and healthy donor samples were processed jointly. The immunoSEQ multiplex PCR was used to amplify TCRB sequences from cDNA, yielding 87-bp fragments that span the CDR3 region. Sequencing of the amplicons was performed on the Illumina HiSeq platform. In the original analysis: Synthetic template baselines were used to correct PCR bias computationally, reads within Hamming distance 2 were collapsed together, and singletons that could not be merged were discarded. By aligning reads against IMGT, V, D and J genes, CDR3 length, and insertions or deletions at six rearrangement sites were assigned. Within each subset, clonotype counts were normalized to sorted cell number, after which true diversity and Gini coefficients were computed with the tcR R package. Repertoire sharing was quantified using the overlap coefficient calculated on TCRB nucleotide sequences. The clones in this table, taken by TCRdb from immuneACCESS, are in-frame only. Not every clone is retained; where verified, under half of the shortfall comes from an unresolved V gene, and the cause of the rest is unknown. V and J calls and clone size are those listed in that table; D and trimming were worked out from the DNA. For this sample there are under 150,000 clones; under 60% appear just once. The top ten constitute approximately 0.4% of the sample.

The table lists this clone with a few counts. Its antigen is unknown. Within one base of it there is no much larger clone, and no base qualities were kept. Sequencing used Tregs from blood. What the cell subset or site label conveys for this sample: regulatory CD4+ T cells. The sequence joins TRBV7-2 to TRBJ2-2, with a weak D call of TRBD2 (7 bases match). The TCR sequence derives from a man younger than 35 in good health. Here is the DNA: TGTGCCAGCAGCTTATTCGGGGGGCTGAACACCGGGGAGCTGTTTTTT. Its amino acids are CASSLFGGLNTGELFF.